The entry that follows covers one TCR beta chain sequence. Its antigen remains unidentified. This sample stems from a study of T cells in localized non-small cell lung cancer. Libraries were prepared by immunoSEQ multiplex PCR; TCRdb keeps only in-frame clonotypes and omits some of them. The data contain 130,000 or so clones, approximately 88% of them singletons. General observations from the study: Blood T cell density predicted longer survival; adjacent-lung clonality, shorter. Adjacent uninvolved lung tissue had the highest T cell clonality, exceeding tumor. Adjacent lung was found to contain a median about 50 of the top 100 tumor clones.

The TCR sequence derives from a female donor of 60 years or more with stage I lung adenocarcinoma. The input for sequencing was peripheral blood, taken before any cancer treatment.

CDR3 nucleotides: TGCGCCAGTAAAACGGGGACAGTCAATGAGCAGTTCTTC. Its protein is CASKTGTVNEQFF. The chain uses TRBV5-1 and TRBJ2-1; 7 bases match TRBD1. Per the germline V gene, CDR1 is SGHRS and CDR2 is YFSETQ. The length of the CDR3 is 13 residues. With 8 bases clipped from V and 6 bases from J, the junction kept 8 bases outside the gene matches.